This T cell receptor beta chain was identified in a study of blood T cell repertoires in COVID-19. Study background: There were acute and convalescent COVID-19 samples, and they came from the United States, Italy and Spain.

Per germline, CDR1 SGHVS and CDR2 FNYEAQ. The CDR3 has 20 residues. Deletions cut 2 bases from V and 5 bases from J, with 27 bases between. Data came from immunoSEQ multiplex PCR; TCRdb stores just in-frame clones and leaves some out. The sample lists approximately 200,000 clones, roughly 77% occurring once. Patients at the Seattle site were enrolled during active infection and followed longitudinally. Material: peripheral blood. The receptor's source is a middle-aged woman with COVID-19, enrolled during active disease. V gene TRBV7-6 combines with J gene TRBJ1-4, with unresolved D. CDR3 region: CASSLKAPRIPTVANEKLFF. The CDR3 DNA reads as TGTGCCAGCAGCTTAAAAGCCCCCCGGATCCCGACGGTAGCGAATGAAAAACTGTTTTTT.